This T cell receptor (beta chain) was identified during a study of T cell responses to AZD1222 COVID-19 vaccine. Whole-study results and caveats: Across the whole spike, CD4 TCRs peaked at regions 160-218 and 743-854. Nearly half of the spike-specific TCRs reportedly recognize variant regions that carry no mutations. Females made up more of the donors, who were largely white British, and clonal diversity may have come out too low. The study found Spike-specific TCR breadth and depth rose after two AZD1222 doses.

Generated by immunoSEQ multiplex PCR, the TCRdb table keeps only in-frame clones and is missing some. Of 120,000 to 150,000 clones in the sample, about 90% were seen once. On this clone itself: What it recognizes is unknown.

The V end was cut by 2 bases, the J end by 0 bases, with 10 bases between. Germline CDR1 and CDR2: SGHRS and YFSETQ. The CDR3 covers 15 residues. This chain uses TRBV5-1 with TRBJ2-3; D remains ambiguous. This clonotype was obtained from an adult who received the MenACWY meningococcal vaccine as a control. The sequencing used peripheral blood, collected 28 days after the second dose of the MenACWY control vaccine. In nucleotides, the CDR3 is TGCGCCAGCAGCTTAGGAGCGACTAGCACAGATACGCAGTATTTT. Its translation: CASSLGATSTDTQYF. The full variable domain, with the rest looked up from reference TRBV5-1 and TRBJ2-3, is KAGVTQTPRYLIKTRGQQVTLSCSPISGHRSVSWYQQTPGQGLQFLFEYFSETQRNKGNFPGRFSGRQFSNSRSEMNVSTLELGDSALYLCASSLGATSTDTQYFGPGTRLTVL.